Listed here are 28 T cell receptor beta chains from one sample, sequenced in a study of blood T cell repertoires in COVID-19. Generated by immunoSEQ multiplex PCR, the TCRdb table keeps only in-frame clones and is missing some. The sample lists 200,000 to 250,000 clones, over 75% occurring once. The sequenced material came from peripheral blood. The receptors derive from a woman aged 40 to 49 who had recovered from COVID-19.

Note on this clone: The same CDR3 is also encoded by other DNA sequences in this sample. The chain is built from TRBV4-2 and TRBJ2-3, with 9 bases identical to TRBD2. CDR3 length: 16 residues. Germline assignment: CDR1 LGHNA and CDR2 YNFKEQ. With 1 base clipped from V and 2 bases from J, the junction kept 4 bases outside the gene matches. The chain's CDR3 is CASSQVVAGVTDTQYF. CDR3 in DNA: TGTGCCAGCAGCCAAGTGGTAGCGGGAGTCACAGATACGCAGTATTTT.

This chain connects TRBV3-1 (or the pseudogene TRBV3-2) to TRBJ1-1, with D perhaps TRBD1 (6 bases). The CDR3 is 14 amino acids. Trimming removed 1 base at V and 5 bases at J, with 11 bases between. The germline V gene has CDR1 LGHDT and CDR2 YNNKEL (reference sequence). CDR3 nucleotide sequence: TGTGCCAGCAGCCAAGGGAGGGGGGGAACTGAAGCTTTCTTT. Protein: CASSQGRGGTEAFF.

As DNA, the CDR3 is TGTGCCAGCCTAAGCAGGGTCGGGCACGAGCAGTACTTC. Translation: CASLSRVGHEQYF. This chain joins TRBV21-1 and TRBJ2-7; the table names TRBD1, a call not compared with the DNA. TRBV21-1 is a recognized pseudogene. CDR3 size: 13 residues.

The rearrangement uses TRBV3-1 (or the pseudogene TRBV3-2) and TRBJ2-7; the D gene is possibly TRBD2 (5 bases). Germline CDR1 is LGHDT and CDR2 is YNNKEL (reference sequence). The CDR3 extends over 12 amino acids. V lost 1 base and J 5 bases, leaving 6 bases between the germline ends. This chain's CDR3 is CASSQGGNEQYF. CDR3 coding DNA: TGTGCCAGCAGCCAAGGAGGGAACGAGCAGTACTTC.

The chain recombines TRBV4-3 with TRBJ2-1; weak D call: TRBD2 (5 bases). Trimming left V 4 bases short and J 1 base short, with 20 bases between. The CDR3 is made up of 18 amino acids. CDR1 LGHNA and CDR2 YSLEER come from the germline V gene. The CDR3 DNA sequence: TGCGCCAGCAGCCCCCTCAGTGGGCGGGTTCCTTCCTACAATGAGCAGTTCTTC. It is translated as CASSPLSGRVPSYNEQFF.

CDR3 nucleotide sequence: TGTGCCAGCAGAGAGGGACAGACGAACACTGAAGCTTTCTTT. Protein product: CASREGQTNTEAFF. The V call is TRBV11-1, the J call TRBJ1-1; 7 nucleotides align to TRBD1. V gave up 6 bases and J gave up 1 base; unmatched junction bases: 5. The germline V gene has CDR1 SGHAT and CDR2 FQDESV (reference sequence). The CDR3 length is 14 residues.

This sequence joins TRBV25-1 and TRBJ2-1; 9 bases map to TRBD1. V shed 6 bases, J shed 5 bases, and the junction held 5 bases outside the gene matches. Germline V gene lookup returns CDR1 MGHDK and CDR2 SYGVNS. CDR3 size: 14 residues. CDR3 in DNA: TGTGCCAGCAGATCGGACAGGGGCCACAATGAGCAGTTCTTC. The encoded protein is CASRSDRGHNEQFF.

V is TRBV15 and J is TRBJ2-1; TRBD2 matches at 7 bases. The CDR3 runs to 17 residues. J gave up 7 bases and V 3 bases, and 15 bases lay outside the gene matches. Germline values: CDR1 LNHNV, CDR2 YYDKDF (reference sequence). For the CDR3, the DNA is TGTGCCACCAGCAGGAGCGGGGCATCTCTTCGGGGTAATGAGCAGTTCTTC. As protein: CATSRSGASLRGNEQFF.

The chain links TRBV7-2 to TRBJ2-5; D is possibly TRBD2 (5 bases). The germline V gene has CDR1 SGHTA and CDR2 FQGNSA. The ends were cut back, 2 bases at V and 2 bases at J, with 12 bases in the middle. The CDR3 sequence is 15 residues long. The CDR3 sequence: CASSLNSAQQETQYF. Written as DNA, the CDR3 is TGTGCCAGCAGCTTAAATAGCGCGCAACAAGAGACCCAGTACTTC.

V and J are TRBV7-2 and TRBJ2-7, with D perhaps TRBD2 (5 bases). CDR1 and CDR2 (germline): SGHTA, FQGNSA. CDR3 length: 16 amino acids. Trimming removed 1 base from V and 3 bases from J, with 16 bases in between. The CDR3: CASSLDPQRNHYEQYF. In DNA form, the CDR3 reads TGTGCCAGCAGCTTAGACCCCCAGCGGAACCACTACGAGCAGTACTTC.

The chain employs TRBV12-5 and TRBJ2-5; D perhaps matches TRBD1 (6 bases). Germline CDR1 LGHNT, CDR2 FRNRAP. The CDR3 has 13 amino acids. Trimming removed 3 bases from V and 5 bases from J, with 10 bases in between. CDR3 sequence: CASGFGQGETQYF. CDR3 in DNA: TGTGCTAGTGGTTTTGGGCAGGGGGAGACCCAGTACTTC.

V usage is TRBV11-3 and J usage is TRBJ2-1; D perhaps matches TRBD1 (5 bases). V was trimmed by 1 base and J by 1 base, leaving 8 bases between them. CDR1 is SGHNT and CDR2 is YENEEA in the germline V gene. CDR3 length: 15 residues. The CDR3 DNA follows: TGTGCCAGCAGCTTAGTTGGGGCTTCCTACAATGAGCAGTTCTTC. This codes for CASSLVGASYNEQFF.

The J gene is TRBJ2-3, the V gene TRBV6-1; TRBD2 agrees at 9 bases. This CDR3 has 13 amino acids. Germline loops: CDR1 MNHNS, CDR2 SASEGT. Trimming removed 4 bases from V and 8 bases from J; junction bases left unmatched: 4. The DNA of the CDR3 is TGTGCCAGCAGTGTAGCGGGAGAGGCTACGCAGTATTTT. Translated: CASSVAGEATQYF.

V gene TRBV5-1 combines with J gene TRBJ1-5, with TRBD1 as a possible D gene (5 bases). This CDR3 is built from 14 residues. The germline CDR1 and CDR2 sequences are SGHRS and YFSETQ. The germline V and J ends were trimmed by 0 bases and 6 bases, with 10 bases remaining between them. Here the CDR3 DNA reads TGCGCCAGCAGCTTGGCCGTGGGGGGTCAGCCCCAGCATTTT. Amino acid sequence: CASSLAVGGQPQHF.

The chain is built from TRBV7-6 and TRBJ2-6; tentatively, D is TRBD1 (5 bases). Trimming removed 4 bases from V and 2 bases from J, with 9 bases in between. The CDR3 is 15 residues long. Looked up from germline, CDR1 is SGHVS and CDR2 is FNYEAQ. The CDR3 DNA follows: TGTGCCAGCAGCTCCGGACAACCTGGGGCCAACGTCCTGACTTTC. Its translation is CASSSGQPGANVLTF. The entire variable domain, with the rest obtained from reference TRBV7-6 and TRBJ2-6, is as follows: GAGVSQSPRYKVTKRGQDVALRCDPISGHVSLYWYRQALGQGPEFLTYFNYEAQQDKSGLPNDRFSAERPEGSISTLTIQRTEQRDSAMYRCASSSGQPGANVLTFGAGSRLTVL.

This clone was seen once. This rearrangement joins TRBV13 to TRBJ1-2; D is perhaps TRBD1 (5 bases). The CDR3 length is 16 residues. Germline values: CDR1 PRHDT, CDR2 FYEKMQ (reference sequence). V was cut by 5 bases and J by 7 bases, with 23 bases left in between. CDR3 sequence reads: CASSLRAAGGARGYTF. CDR3 in DNA: TGTGCCAGCAGCCTACGGGCAGCCGGAGGGGCTCGTGGCTACACCTTC.

As regards this clone: The sample carries other DNA sequences with the same CDR3. The chain is built from TRBV18 and TRBJ2-5, with 9 bases matching TRBD1. Germline CDR1 and CDR2: KGHSH and LQKENI. The V and J ends lost 3 bases and 5 bases, in that order; junction bases with no gene match: 4. CDR3 size: 14 residues. The CDR3 DNA reads as TGTGCCAGCTCACCGGGACAGGGAGGGGAGACCCAGTACTTC. It codes for CASSPGQGGETQYF.

This chain links TRBV6-5 with TRBJ2-1, with D unresolved. CDR3 length: 12 residues. Between the trimmed V and J ends, which lost 5 bases and 3 bases, there was a span of 5 bases. Germline loops: CDR1 MNHEY, CDR2 SVGAGI. Here the CDR3 reads CASSPFYNEQFF. The CDR3 region has the DNA TGTGCCAGCAGTCCCTTCTACAATGAGCAGTTCTTC.

The chain joins TRBV15 to TRBJ1-2, with D perhaps matching TRBD1 (6 bases). Germline V lookup: CDR1 LNHNV, CDR2 YYDKDF (reference sequence). CDR3 length equals 15 residues. V was cut by 0 bases and J by 7 bases, with 15 bases left in between. For the CDR3, the DNA is TGTGCCACCAGCAGAGATTGGGGGCAGGGTGGTGGCTACACCTTC. It encodes CATSRDWGQGGGYTF.

The chain is built from TRBV29-1 and TRBJ2-4; D gene ambiguous. The V gene lost 7 bases and the J gene lost 3 bases, with 7 bases spanning the gap. CDR1 is SQVTM, CDR2 ANQGSEA, per germline. The CDR3 is made up of 11 amino acids. CDR3 coding DNA: TGCAGCGGAGAGGTCAAAAACATTCAGTACTTC. Protein product: CSGEVKNIQYF.

V and J are TRBV28 and TRBJ1-2; D is uncertain. Between the trimmed V and J ends, which lost 5 bases and 4 bases, there was a span of 17 bases. CDR1 and CDR2 from the germline V gene are MDHEN and SYDVKM. The CDR3 extends over 15 amino acids. CDR3 sequence reads: CASSVQPVRLYGYTF. The CDR3 nucleotides read TGTGCCAGCAGTGTCCAGCCCGTCCGACTCTATGGCTACACCTTC.

V usage is TRBV6-5 and J usage is TRBJ2-7; no clear D. Between the trimmed V and J ends, which lost 10 bases and 5 bases, there was a span of 12 bases. Germline V lookup: CDR1 MNHEY, CDR2 SVGAGI. The CDR3 runs 11 residues. The CDR3 DNA reads TGTGCCACCAAGAGGTCGGACGAGCAGTACTTC. Encoded protein: CATKRSDEQYF.

V usage is TRBV28 and J usage is TRBJ2-2; D not certain. The CDR3 extends over 16 amino acids. Germline-derived CDR1 and CDR2 are MDHEN and SYDVKM. Trimming stripped 5 bases from V and 5 bases from J, with 18 bases between. DNA for the CDR3: TGTGCCAGCAGTCCCCGGAGCCCAAGCAAGACCGGGGAGCTGTTTTTT. Its protein is CASSPRSPSKTGELFF.

The chain employs TRBV5-1 and TRBJ1-2, with a possible D match to TRBD1 (6 bases). Looked up from germline, CDR1 is SGHRS and CDR2 is YFSETQ. The CDR3 is 16 amino acids. V was cut by 4 bases and J by 5 bases, with 21 bases left in between. In DNA form, the CDR3 reads TGCGCCAGCAGCGGGGGAATCAGGGGCGAGGGATATGGCTACACCTTC. It specifies CASSGGIRGEGYGYTF. Drawing the rest from reference TRBV5-1 and TRBJ1-2, the complete variable domain is KAGVTQTPRYLIKTRGQQVTLSCSPISGHRSVSWYQQTPGQGLQFLFEYFSETQRNKGNFPGRFSGRQFSNSRSEMNVSTLELGDSALYLCASSGGIRGEGYGYTFGSGTRLTVV.

The rearrangement uses TRBV4-1 and TRBJ2-2, with D hard to call. Germline V gene sequence: CDR1 MGHRA, CDR2 YSYEKL. The CDR3 extends over 14 amino acids. The V and J ends lost 4 bases and 4 bases respectively, with 10 bases between them. CDR3 DNA sequence: TGCGCCAGCAGCCGAAGCCCCTCCACCGGGGAGCTGTTTTTT. It yields the protein CASSRSPSTGELFF.

This chain joins TRBV4-3 and TRBJ1-6; possibly TRBD1 for D (5 bases). Germline CDR1 and CDR2: LGHNA and YSLEER. This CDR3 comprises 17 residues. V was shortened by 0 bases and J by 6 bases, with 15 bases between the two germline ends. For the CDR3, the DNA is TGCGCCAGCAGCCAAGAGTGGGGCGGGGCTGGTAATTCACCCCTCCACTTT. This encodes CASSQEWGGAGNSPLHF.

The chain is built from TRBV7-9 and TRBJ2-5; TRBD1 aligns across 9 bases. The CDR3 loop spans 16 amino acids. The germline gives CDR1 SEHNR, CDR2 FQNEAQ (reference sequence). Trimming cost V 5 bases and J 0 bases; bases outside gene matches: 7. CDR3 sequence: CASSRTGVRYQETQYF. DNA of the CDR3: TGTGCCAGCAGCCGGACAGGGGTCCGGTACCAAGAGACCCAGTACTTC.

The CDR3 DNA is TGCGCCAGCAGTCAGCCAGGGGAGGGTGAAAAACTGTTTTTT. Amino acid sequence: CASSQPGEGEKLFF. The rearrangement links TRBV23-1 to TRBJ1-4, with D possibly matching TRBD1 (6 bases). TRBV23-1 is noted as an ORF with a role that remains uncertain. The V and J ends lost 3 bases and 7 bases respectively, with 12 bases between them. CDR3 length: 14 residues.